Listed below are T cell receptor beta chains from one sample, sequenced in a study of blood T cell repertoires in COVID-19. The method was immunoSEQ multiplex PCR; TCRdb's version includes in-frame clones alone and lacks a portion of them. The table has some 97,000 clones, roughly 92% seen once. The material sequenced was peripheral blood. The source of these receptors is a man aged 65 to 79 with acute or convalescent COVID-19. CDR3s include the opening cysteine and the closing phenylalanine or tryptophan. Each record gives: J gene, D gene, V gene, clone size, CDR3 DNA, CDR3 protein. The D gene is left open where the match is weak. Size is omitted from some rows. Given values are once, few, many or a class for expanded clones.

j_gene: TRBJ1-5; d_gene: TRBD1; v_gene: TRBV4-3; abundance: NA; CDR3nt: TGCGCCAGCAGCCAGACAGACAGGGTCTTATCGCAGCCCCAGCATTTT; CDR3aa: CASSQTDRVLSQPQHF
j_gene: TRBJ2-7; d_gene: NA; v_gene: TRBV27; abundance: NA; CDR3nt: TGTGCCAGCAGTTTACGAGGAACAGGGTTGGGGTACGAGCAGTACTTC; CDR3aa: CASSLRGTGLGYEQYF
j_gene: TRBJ2-5; d_gene: NA; v_gene: TRBV7-9; abundance: NA; CDR3nt: TGTGCCAGCAGCCCGCAAGGGGCCCAGTACTTC; CDR3aa: CASSPQGAQYF
j_gene: TRBJ1-6; d_gene: NA; v_gene: TRBV6-5; abundance: NA; CDR3nt: TGTGCCAGCAGTTTGGGCCTTTCACCCCTCCACTTT; CDR3aa: CASSLGLSPLHF
j_gene: TRBJ1-2; d_gene: TRBD1; v_gene: TRBV6-5; abundance: NA; CDR3nt: TGTGCCAGCAGTAACCAGGGGGCAGGTGGCTACACCTTC; CDR3aa: CASSNQGAGGYTF
j_gene: TRBJ1-5; d_gene: NA; v_gene: TRBV18; abundance: NA; CDR3nt: TGTGCCAGCTCACCACTTAGGGAGGGTGGGCAGCCCCAGCATTTT; CDR3aa: CASSPLREGGQPQHF
j_gene: TRBJ2-7; d_gene: NA; v_gene: TRBV6-2/TRBV6-3; abundance: NA; CDR3nt: TGTGCCAGCAGTTACCAATTGGGTTTCGGGGAGCAGTGCTTC; CDR3aa: CASSYQLGFGEQCF
j_gene: TRBJ2-3; d_gene: NA; v_gene: TRBV11-3; abundance: NA; CDR3nt: TGTGCCAGCAGCCCTACTAGAGATACGCAGTATTTT; CDR3aa: CASSPTRDTQYF
j_gene: TRBJ2-1; d_gene: NA; v_gene: TRBV6-5; abundance: NA; CDR3nt: TGTGCCAGCAGCCCCCCGTTCGGTTCCTACAATGAGCAGTTCTTC; CDR3aa: CASSPPFGSYNEQFF
j_gene: TRBJ2-5; d_gene: NA; v_gene: TRBV18; abundance: NA; CDR3nt: TGTGCCAGCTCGACCAGGGAGACCCAGTACTTC; CDR3aa: CASSTRETQYF
j_gene: TRBJ2-2; d_gene: TRBD1; v_gene: TRBV13; abundance: NA; CDR3nt: TGTGCCAGCAGCTTTGGGACAGGGCTTGGCGGGGAGCTGTTTTTT; CDR3aa: CASSFGTGLGGELFF
j_gene: TRBJ2-5; d_gene: TRBD1; v_gene: TRBV19; abundance: NA; CDR3nt: TGTGCCAGTAGCCCAGGGGGCAGAGAGACCCAGTACTTC; CDR3aa: CASSPGGRETQYF
j_gene: TRBJ2-1; d_gene: NA; v_gene: TRBV12-5; abundance: once; CDR3nt: TGTGCTAGTGGTTTGTCAGGACTCACCGACTCCTACAATGAGCAGTTCTTC; CDR3aa: CASGLSGLTDSYNEQFF
j_gene: TRBJ2-7; d_gene: TRBD1; v_gene: TRBV5-1; abundance: once; CDR3nt: TGCGCCAGCAGCCCCGGGACAGGGGGCGAAGAGCAGTACTTC; CDR3aa: CASSPGTGGEEQYF
j_gene: TRBJ1-2; d_gene: NA; v_gene: TRBV29-1; abundance: NA; CDR3nt: TGCAGCGTTGTCGTGGGGGGGTCGGGCTACACCTTC; CDR3aa: CSVVVGGSGYTF
j_gene: TRBJ1-2; d_gene: TRBD1; v_gene: TRBV19; abundance: NA; CDR3nt: TGTGCCAGTAGTGCCCGGGACAGTGTAACCTATGGCTACACCTTC; CDR3aa: CASSARDSVTYGYTF
j_gene: TRBJ2-7; d_gene: NA; v_gene: TRBV28; abundance: NA; CDR3nt: TGTGCCAGCAGTACCCCGGGACATCTATACGAGCAGTACTTC; CDR3aa: CASSTPGHLYEQYF
j_gene: TRBJ1-6; d_gene: NA; v_gene: TRBV7-2; abundance: once; CDR3nt: TGTGCCAGCAGCTCCTTACAGGGTAATTCACCCCTCCACTTT; CDR3aa: CASSSLQGNSPLHF
j_gene: TRBJ2-2; d_gene: TRBD2; v_gene: TRBV11-2; abundance: NA; CDR3nt: TGTGCCAGCAGCCGCGGGGGGGGTTTCACGAACACCGGGGAGCTGTTTTTT; CDR3aa: CASSRGGGFTNTGELFF
j_gene: TRBJ2-1; d_gene: NA; v_gene: TRBV10-3; abundance: NA; CDR3nt: TGTGCCATCGGATCATCGGGGGATTCCTACAATGAGCAGTTCTTC; CDR3aa: CAIGSSGDSYNEQFF
j_gene: TRBJ1-1; d_gene: TRBD1; v_gene: TRBV3-1/TRBV3-2; abundance: NA; CDR3nt: TGTGCCAGCAGCTGGGGACAGCTGAACACTGAAGCTTTCTTT; CDR3aa: CASSWGQLNTEAFF
j_gene: TRBJ2-3; d_gene: TRBD2; v_gene: TRBV7-2; abundance: NA; CDR3nt: TGTGCCAGCAGGGAACTAGCGGGAGGTTCTACAGATACGCAGTATTTT; CDR3aa: CASRELAGGSTDTQYF
j_gene: TRBJ2-3; d_gene: NA; v_gene: TRBV4-3; abundance: NA; CDR3nt: TGCGCCAGCAGCCTCGGCACAGGGATATCAGATACGCAGTATTTT; CDR3aa: CASSLGTGISDTQYF
j_gene: TRBJ1-3; d_gene: NA; v_gene: TRBV6-5; abundance: once; CDR3nt: TGTGCCAGCCTCCTTACAGGAAGCTCTGGAAACACCATATATTTT; CDR3aa: CASLLTGSSGNTIYF
j_gene: TRBJ2-1; d_gene: TRBD2; v_gene: TRBV7-9; abundance: NA; CDR3nt: TGTGCCAGCAGCTCGGGAGGGTCCTTCGTCGACAATGAGCAGTTCTTC; CDR3aa: CASSSGGSFVDNEQFF
j_gene: TRBJ2-7; d_gene: TRBD1; v_gene: TRBV5-1; abundance: NA; CDR3nt: TGCGCCAGCAGAACGGGACAGTCCTCCTACGAGCAGTACTTC; CDR3aa: CASRTGQSSYEQYF
j_gene: TRBJ2-7; d_gene: NA; v_gene: TRBV28; abundance: NA; CDR3nt: TGTGCCAGCGGTCTTCTGGGGGGAGACTACGAGCAGTACTTC; CDR3aa: CASGLLGGDYEQYF
j_gene: TRBJ1-5; d_gene: TRBD1; v_gene: TRBV28; abundance: NA; CDR3nt: TGTGCCAGCAGTTTAGGGGGGACAGGGGGACAGCCCCAGCATTTT; CDR3aa: CASSLGGTGGQPQHF
j_gene: TRBJ2-7; d_gene: TRBD2; v_gene: TRBV7-2; abundance: NA; CDR3nt: TGTGCCAGCAGCTTTCGAGCGGGAGACGAGCAGTACTTC; CDR3aa: CASSFRAGDEQYF